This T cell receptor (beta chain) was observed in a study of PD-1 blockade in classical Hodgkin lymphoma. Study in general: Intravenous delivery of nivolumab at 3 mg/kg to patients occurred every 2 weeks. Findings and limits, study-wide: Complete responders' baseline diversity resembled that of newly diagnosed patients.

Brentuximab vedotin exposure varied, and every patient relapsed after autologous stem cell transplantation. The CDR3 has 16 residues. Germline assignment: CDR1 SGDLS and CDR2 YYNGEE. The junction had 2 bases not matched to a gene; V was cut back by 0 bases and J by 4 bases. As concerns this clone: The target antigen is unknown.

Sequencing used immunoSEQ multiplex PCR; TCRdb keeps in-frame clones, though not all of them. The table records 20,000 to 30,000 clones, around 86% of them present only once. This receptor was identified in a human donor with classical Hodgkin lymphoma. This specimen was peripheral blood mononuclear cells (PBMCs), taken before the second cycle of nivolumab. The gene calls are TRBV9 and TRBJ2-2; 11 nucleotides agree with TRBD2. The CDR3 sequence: CASSVVSGGATGELFF. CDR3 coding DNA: TGTGCCAGCAGCGTAGTTAGCGGGGGGGCCACCGGGGAGCTGTTTTTT.